This T cell receptor (beta chain) came from a study of OX40 agonist ivuxolimab in advanced cancers. Overall study: Prior therapy, whether anti-PD-1, anti-PD-L1 or anti-CTLA-4, was allowed, and about 40% had some. Findings and limits, study-wide: The study observed clonal expansion of CD4+ and CD8+ blood T cells by week 6 at 0.1 to 3.0 mg/kg. Researchers did not establish what antigens the expanded peripheral T cells target.

Notes on this clone: What it binds is unknown.

The CDR3 has 12 residues. Germline values: CDR1 GTSNPN, CDR2 SVGIG (reference sequence). V was cut by 5 bases and J by 6 bases, with 14 bases left in between. The data were produced by immunoSEQ multiplex PCR, yet TCRdb's version contains in-frame clones alone and is incomplete. Of some 34,000 clones listed, approximately 84% are singletons. Blood was sampled at baseline, cycle 4 day 1, and cycle 7 day 1. J is TRBJ2-7 and V is TRBV30; D is perhaps TRBD2 (6 bases). The receptor was isolated from an adult with an advanced solid tumor such as melanoma, head and neck, liver or kidney cancer. The sample consisted of CD4+ or CD8+ T cells sorted from blood, taken in a trial of the OX40 agonist ivuxolimab. The CDR3 region is CAWSTSGSEQYF. The CDR3 nucleotides are TGTGCCTGGTCGACCTCCGGGAGCGAGCAGTACTTC.